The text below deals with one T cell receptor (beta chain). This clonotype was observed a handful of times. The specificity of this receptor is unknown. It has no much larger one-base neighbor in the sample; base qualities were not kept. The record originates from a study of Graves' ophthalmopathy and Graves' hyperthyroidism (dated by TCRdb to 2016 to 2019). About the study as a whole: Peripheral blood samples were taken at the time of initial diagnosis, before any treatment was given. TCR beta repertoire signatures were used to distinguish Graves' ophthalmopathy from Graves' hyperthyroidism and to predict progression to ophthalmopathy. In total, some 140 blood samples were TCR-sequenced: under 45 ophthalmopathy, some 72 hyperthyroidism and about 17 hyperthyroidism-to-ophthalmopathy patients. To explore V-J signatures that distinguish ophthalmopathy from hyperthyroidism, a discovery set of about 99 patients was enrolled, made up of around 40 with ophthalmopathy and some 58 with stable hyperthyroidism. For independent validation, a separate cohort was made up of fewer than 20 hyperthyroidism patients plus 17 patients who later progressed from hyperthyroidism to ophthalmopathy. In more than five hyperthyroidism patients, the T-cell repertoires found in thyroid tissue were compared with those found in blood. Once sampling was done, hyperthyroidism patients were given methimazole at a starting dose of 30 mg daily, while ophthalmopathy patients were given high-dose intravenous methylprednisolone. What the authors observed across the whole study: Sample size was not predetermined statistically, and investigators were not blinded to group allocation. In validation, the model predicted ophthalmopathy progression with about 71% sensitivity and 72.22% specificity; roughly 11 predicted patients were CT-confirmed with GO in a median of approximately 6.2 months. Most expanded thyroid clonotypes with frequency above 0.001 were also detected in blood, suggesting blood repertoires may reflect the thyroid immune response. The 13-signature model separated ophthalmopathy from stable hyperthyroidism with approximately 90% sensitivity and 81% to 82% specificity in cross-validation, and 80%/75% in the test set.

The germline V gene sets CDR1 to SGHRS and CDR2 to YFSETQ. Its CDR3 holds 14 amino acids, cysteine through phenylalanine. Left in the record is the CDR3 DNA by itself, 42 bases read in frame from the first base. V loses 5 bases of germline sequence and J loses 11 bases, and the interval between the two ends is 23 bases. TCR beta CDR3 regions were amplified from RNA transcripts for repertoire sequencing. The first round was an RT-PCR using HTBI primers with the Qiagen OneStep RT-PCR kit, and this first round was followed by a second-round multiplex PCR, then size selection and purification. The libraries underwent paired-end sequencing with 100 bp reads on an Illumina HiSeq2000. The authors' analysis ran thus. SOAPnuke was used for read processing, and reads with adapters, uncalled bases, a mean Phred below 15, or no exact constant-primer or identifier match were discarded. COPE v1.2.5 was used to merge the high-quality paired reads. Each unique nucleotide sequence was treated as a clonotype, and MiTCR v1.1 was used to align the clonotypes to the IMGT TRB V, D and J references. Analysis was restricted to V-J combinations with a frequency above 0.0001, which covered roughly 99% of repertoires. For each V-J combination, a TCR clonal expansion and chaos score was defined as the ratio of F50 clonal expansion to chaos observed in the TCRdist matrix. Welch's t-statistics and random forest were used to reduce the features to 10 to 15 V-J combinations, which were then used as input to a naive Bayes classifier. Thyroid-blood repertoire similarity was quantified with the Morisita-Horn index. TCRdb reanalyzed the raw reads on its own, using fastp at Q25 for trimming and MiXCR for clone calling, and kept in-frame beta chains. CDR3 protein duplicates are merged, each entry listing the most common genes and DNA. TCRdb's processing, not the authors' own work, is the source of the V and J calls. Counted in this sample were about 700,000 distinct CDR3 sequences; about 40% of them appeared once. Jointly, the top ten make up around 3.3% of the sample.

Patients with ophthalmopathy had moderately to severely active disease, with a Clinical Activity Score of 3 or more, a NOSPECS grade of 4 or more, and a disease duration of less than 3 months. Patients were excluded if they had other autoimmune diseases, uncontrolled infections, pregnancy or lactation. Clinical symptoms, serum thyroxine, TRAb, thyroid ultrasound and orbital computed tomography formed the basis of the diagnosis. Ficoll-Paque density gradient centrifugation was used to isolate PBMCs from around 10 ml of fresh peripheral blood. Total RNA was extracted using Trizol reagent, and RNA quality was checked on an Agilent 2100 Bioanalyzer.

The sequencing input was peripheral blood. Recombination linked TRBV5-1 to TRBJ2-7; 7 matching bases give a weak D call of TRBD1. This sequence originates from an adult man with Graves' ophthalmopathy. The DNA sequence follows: TGCGCCAGCAGTCCAGCCAGGGGGAGGAGGGAGGAGTACTTC. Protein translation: CASSPARGRREEYF.